This TCR beta chain is from a study of T cell repertoires in cytomegalovirus infection. Study-wide background: Recently described HLA-C-restricted plus well-studied HLA-B-restricted CMV epitopes were used. Study-wide points: Public TCR beta family frequency separated CMV-and-HLA carriers, including in an independent cohort.

In TCRdb, the reads were re-called with MiXCR into one record per CDR3 protein. The sample comprises around 900,000 distinct CDR3 sequences, roughly a third of which are singletons, and over 10% rests with the top ten. This clonotype was seen more than once but under ten times. Its matching antigen is unknown. The CDR3 runs 15 residues. V lost 4 bases and J 8 bases, leaving 18 bases between the germline ends. Germline values: CDR1 SGHDN, CDR2 FVKESK. The chain links TRBV14 to TRBJ2-1; D is perhaps TRBD2 (5 bases). The specimen was cultured CD8+ T cells from PBMCs, collected from culture after CMV antigen stimulation. The sequence was collected from a human donor in good health (CMV status not recorded). Some clones in this sample may be carry-over from other donors' samples. The CDR3 protein is CASSPYRDHIYEQFF. In DNA, the CDR3 is TGTGCCAGCAGCCCGTACCGGGATCACATCTATGAGCAGTTCTTC.